Below are 4 T cell receptor beta chains sequenced from a single sample in a study of T cells in Graves' hyperthyroidism and ophthalmopathy (dated by TCRdb to the late 2010s). The method behind the library was multiplex PCR. The reads were generated on an Illumina HiSeq 2000. TCR beta CDR3 regions were amplified from RNA transcripts. A first-round RT-PCR of the TCR CDR3 used the HTBI primer set with the Qiagen OneStep RT-PCR kit. The public reads were quality trimmed at Q25 with fastp and then assembled into clones with MiXCR by TCRdb, keeping productive beta chains. Rows are combined by CDR3 protein, so each entry shows the most common genes and DNA. Within this sample are about 360,000 distinct CDR3 sequences, with roughly 13% of them counted one time only. The ten largest clones capture 9.2% of the sample. Sequences were obtained from blood. These receptors came from a woman younger than 35 with Graves' hyperthyroidism.

The table lists this clonotype with many counts. V usage is TRBV28 and J usage is TRBJ2-2; the D gene is possibly TRBD2 (6 bases). This CDR3 comprises 15 residues. The germline V gene has CDR1 MDHEN and CDR2 SYDVKM. Trimming removed 8 bases at V and 4 bases at J, with 17 bases between. The CDR3 loop is CASSPGELGTGELFF. DNA of the CDR3: TGTGCCAGCTCCCCGGGGGAGTTGGGCACCGGGGAGCTGTTTTTT.

This clonotype was counted at least ten times. The V and J genes are TRBV6-1 and TRBJ2-7, with D possibly being TRBD2 (6 bases). The V end was cut by 6 bases, the J end by 5 bases, with 14 bases between. Germline-derived CDR1 and CDR2 are MNHNS and SASEGT. This CDR3 region has 13 residues. CDR3 sequence: CASRDRGTDEQYF. CDR3 nucleotides: TGTGCCAGCAGGGACCGCGGGACCGACGAGCAGTACTTC.

The chain combines TRBV20-1 with TRBJ2-1; the match to TRBD2 covers 12 bases. The CDR3 length is 17 residues. The trim removed 4 bases at V and 3 bases at J, leaving 10 bases unmatched. CDR1 is DFQATT, CDR2 SNEGSKA, per germline (reference sequence). CDR3 nucleotides: TGCAGTGCTAAGAAACTAGCGGGGGGTACCGTCTACAATGAGCAGTTCTTC. Protein sequence: CSAKKLAGGTVYNEQFF.

V usage is TRBV5-6 and J usage is TRBJ1-4, with a possible D match to TRBD1 (5 bases). Germline V gives CDR1 SGHDT, CDR2 YYEEEE. The CDR3 is 13 residues long. V lost 5 bases, J lost 7 bases, and 12 bases lay in between. In nucleotides, the CDR3 is TGTGCCAGCAGTCCGACAGCCTCTGAAAAACTGTTTTTT. Translation: CASSPTASEKLFF.